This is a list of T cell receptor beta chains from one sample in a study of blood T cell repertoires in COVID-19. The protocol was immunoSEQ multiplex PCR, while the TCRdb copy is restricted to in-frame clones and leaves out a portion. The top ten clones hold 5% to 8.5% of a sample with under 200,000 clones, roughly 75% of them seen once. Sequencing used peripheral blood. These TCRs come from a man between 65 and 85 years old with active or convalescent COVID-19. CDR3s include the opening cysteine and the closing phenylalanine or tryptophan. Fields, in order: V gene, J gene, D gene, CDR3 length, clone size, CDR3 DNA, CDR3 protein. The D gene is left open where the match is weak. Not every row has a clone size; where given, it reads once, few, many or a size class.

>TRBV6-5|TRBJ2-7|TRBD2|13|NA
TGTGCCAGCAGTTACGCAGTGGGGGGGAAGCAGTACTTC
CASSYAVGGKQYF
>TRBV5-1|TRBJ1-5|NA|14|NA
TGCGCCAGCAGCTTGGAGGGGATAGATCAGCCCCAGCATTTT
CASSLEGIDQPQHF
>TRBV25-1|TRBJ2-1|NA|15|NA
TGTGCCAGCAGTGAATTCGCCGGCTCCTACAATGAGCAGTTCTTC
CASSEFAGSYNEQFF
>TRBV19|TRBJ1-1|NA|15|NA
TGTGCCAGTAGTATGGGGGGAGAGGGACGCACTGAAGCTTTCTTT
CASSMGGEGRTEAFF
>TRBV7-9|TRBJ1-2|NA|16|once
TGTGCCAGCAGCTTCTATTCGACAGCAAATTTCTATGGCTACACCTTC
CASSFYSTANFYGYTF
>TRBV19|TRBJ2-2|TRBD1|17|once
TGTGCCAGTAGACCAGGGGGGGACAGGGGGCCGACCGGGGAGCTGTTTTTT
CASRPGGDRGPTGELFF
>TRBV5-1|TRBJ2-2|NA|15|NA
TGCGCCAGCAGCTTGGATAGTTCGGACACCGGGGAGCTGTTTTTT
CASSLDSSDTGELFF
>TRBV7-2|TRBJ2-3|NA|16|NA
TGTGCCAGCAGCCCAAGGGGACTAGGGGGCGCAGATACGCAGTATTTT
CASSPRGLGGADTQYF
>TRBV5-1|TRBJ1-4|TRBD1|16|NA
TGCGCCAGCAGCGCCACTATAGGACAGGGTTGGGAAAAACTGTTTTTT
CASSATIGQGWEKLFF
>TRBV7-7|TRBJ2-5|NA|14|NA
TGTGCTAGCACCTTAGACACTGGAGGGGAGACCCAGTACTTC
CASTLDTGGETQYF
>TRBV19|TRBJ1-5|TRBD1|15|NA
TGTGCCAGTAGTATGGGGCAGGGGGCTGTTCAGCCCCAGCATTTT
CASSMGQGAVQPQHF
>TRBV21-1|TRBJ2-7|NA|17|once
TGTGCCAGCAGCAAAGAAATTAGCGGGGGATTCTCCTACGAGCAGTACTTC
CASSKEISGGFSYEQYF
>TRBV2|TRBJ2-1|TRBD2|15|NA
TGTGCCAGCAGTGAAGATCTAGCGGGAGGCAATGAGCAGTTCTTC
CASSEDLAGGNEQFF
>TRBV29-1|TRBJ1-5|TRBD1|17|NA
TGCAGCGCAACACAGGGGGCTGGAATAGGGAGCAATCAGCCCCAGCATTTT
CSATQGAGIGSNQPQHF
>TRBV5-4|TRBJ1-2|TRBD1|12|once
TGTGCCAGTAGGACAGGGAGCTATGGCTACACCTTC
CASRTGSYGYTF
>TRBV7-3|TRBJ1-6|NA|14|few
TGTGCCAGCAGCTTAAACGGAGTCGATTCACCCCTCCACTTT
CASSLNGVDSPLHF
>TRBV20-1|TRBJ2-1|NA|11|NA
TGCAGTGCCGTCAGTTACAATGAGCAGTTCTTC
CSAVSYNEQFF
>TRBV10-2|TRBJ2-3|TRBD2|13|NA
TGCGCCAGCAGGGGGACTAGCCCCCATACGCAGTATTTT
CASRGTSPHTQYF
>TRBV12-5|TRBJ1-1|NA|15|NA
TGTGCTAGTGGTTTGGTACTGGGCAGGGGCACTGAAGCTTTCTTT
CASGLVLGRGTEAFF
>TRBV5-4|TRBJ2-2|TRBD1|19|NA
TGTGCCAGCAGCAACCAGGTCGATCCCGGGACAGGGAACACCGGGGAGCTGTTTTTT
CASSNQVDPGTGNTGELFF
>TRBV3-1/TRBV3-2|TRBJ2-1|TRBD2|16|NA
TGTGCCAGCAGCCAAGTGGGCGGGGGTAATCACAATGAGCAGTTCTTC
CASSQVGGGNHNEQFF
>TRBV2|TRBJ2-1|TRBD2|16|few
TGTGCCAGCAGTGCCGGGCTAGCGGGGGGGTACAATGAGCAGTTCTTC
CASSAGLAGGYNEQFF
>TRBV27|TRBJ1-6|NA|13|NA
TGTGCCAGCAGTCCCTCGGGAGCTTCACCCCTCCACTTT
CASSPSGASPLHF
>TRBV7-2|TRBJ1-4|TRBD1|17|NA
TGTGCCAGCAGCTTAGTTGACAGGGGAGCACCTAATGAAAAACTGTTTTTT
CASSLVDRGAPNEKLFF
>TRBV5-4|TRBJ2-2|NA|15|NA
TGTGCCAGCAGCTCTTGGACTGCCCCCACCGGGGAGCTGTTTTTT
CASSSWTAPTGELFF
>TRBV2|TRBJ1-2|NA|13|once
TGTGCCAGCAGTGATGCCAGGGGTGGTGGCTACACCTTC
CASSDARGGGYTF
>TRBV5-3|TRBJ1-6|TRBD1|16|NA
TGTGCCAGAAGCCTAACCAAACAGGGGGCTCTGTCACCCCTCCACTTT
CARSLTKQGALSPLHF
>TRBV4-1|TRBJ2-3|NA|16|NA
TGCGCCAGCAGCCAAGATTTAGGGGCCTCCACAGATACGCAGTATTTT
CASSQDLGASTDTQYF
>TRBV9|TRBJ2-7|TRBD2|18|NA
TGTGCCAGCAGCGTTACTAGCGGGAGGCCTACTTTAACCTACGAGCAGTACTTC
CASSVTSGRPTLTYEQYF
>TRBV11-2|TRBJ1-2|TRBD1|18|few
TGTGCCAGCAGCCACTACCGGGACAGGGCGAAGATGAGGTATGGCTACACCTTC
CASSHYRDRAKMRYGYTF
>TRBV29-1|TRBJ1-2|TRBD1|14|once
TGCAGCGTCCACGCCGGGACAGACATCTATGGCTACACCTTC
CSVHAGTDIYGYTF
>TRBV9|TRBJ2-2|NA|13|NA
TGTGCCAGCAGCGTATTAGACACCGGGGAGCTGTTTTTT
CASSVLDTGELFF
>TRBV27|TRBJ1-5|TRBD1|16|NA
TGTGCCAGCAGTACATACAGGGGGCGCGGGAATCAGCCCCAGCATTTT
CASSTYRGRGNQPQHF
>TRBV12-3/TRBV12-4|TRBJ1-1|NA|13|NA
TGTGCCAGCAGTTTGAGACAGGACACTGAAGCTTTCTTT
CASSLRQDTEAFF
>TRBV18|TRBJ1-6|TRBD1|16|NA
TGTGCCAGCTCACTGGAACAGGGGGTTCCTAATTCACCCCTCCACTTT
CASSLEQGVPNSPLHF
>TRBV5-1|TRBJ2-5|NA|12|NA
TGCGCCAGCAGCTTGGTTCGGGAGACCCAGTACTTC
CASSLVRETQYF
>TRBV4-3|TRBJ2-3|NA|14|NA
TGCGCCAGCAGCCAAGAACTCCTACGGGATACGCAGTATTTT
CASSQELLRDTQYF
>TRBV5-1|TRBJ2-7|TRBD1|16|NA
TGCGCCAGCAGCTCCCCCGACAGGGAAGGGGCCTACGAGCAGTACTTC
CASSSPDREGAYEQYF
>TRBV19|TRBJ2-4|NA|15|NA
TGTGCCAGTAGTACCGGACACATAGCCAAAAACATTCAGTACTTC
CASSTGHIAKNIQYF
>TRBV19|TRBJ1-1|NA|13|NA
TGTGCCAGTAGTCTTGACACCTCCGGCGAAGCTTTCTTT
CASSLDTSGEAFF
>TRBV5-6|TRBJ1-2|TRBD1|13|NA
TGTGCCAGCAGCTTGGGGACAGGGGCTGGCTACACCTTC
CASSLGTGAGYTF
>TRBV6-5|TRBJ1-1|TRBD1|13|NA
TGTGCCAGCAGTCGAGGCGGTCAGGGGGCAACTTTCTTT
CASSRGGQGATFF
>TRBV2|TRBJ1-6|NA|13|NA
TGTGCCAGCAGTTCGCGACTCGGATCACCCCTCCACTTT
CASSSRLGSPLHF
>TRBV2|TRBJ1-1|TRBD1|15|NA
TGTGCCAGGCGGGGGGCAGGGGGGTTCGTGTCTGAAGCTTTCTTT
CARRGAGGFVSEAFF
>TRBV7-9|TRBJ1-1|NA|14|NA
TGTGCCAGCAGCTTAGTGGGCAGGGTCACTGAAGCTTTCTTT
CASSLVGRVTEAFF
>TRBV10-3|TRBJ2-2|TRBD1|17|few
TGTGCCATCAGTGAAATTGGGACAGGGGAATACACCGGGGAGCTGTTTTTT
CAISEIGTGEYTGELFF
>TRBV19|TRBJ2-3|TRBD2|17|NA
TGTGCCAGTAGCTTAAACGCCCTAGCGGGGTGGGCAGATACGCAGTATTTT
CASSLNALAGWADTQYF